A selection of T cell receptor beta chains follows, all from one sample in a study of cytomegalovirus exposure and HLA in healthy donors. Clones were sequenced by immunoSEQ multiplex PCR, and TCRdb holds only the in-frame ones, with some missing. The sample has 150,000 to 200,000 clones, 80% seen once. Specimen: PBMCs. The receptors were gathered from a man aged 35 to 55 in good health and CMV-seronegative. Both conserved end residues are part of each CDR3. The D gene is left open where the match is weak. Clone size is shown for a subset of rows, as once, few, many or a class of expanded clone.

TRBV6-5	15	TRBD2	TRBJ2-1	.	CASSRRGRADNEQFF	TGTGCCAGCAGCCGGCGGGGGAGAGCGGACAATGAGCAGTTCTTC
TRBV2	16	.	TRBJ2-6	.	CASSEREYSGANVLTF	TGTGCCAGCAGTGAAAGGGAGTACTCTGGGGCCAACGTCCTGACTTTC
TRBV4-2	15	TRBD2	TRBJ2-2	.	CASSLSGGGTGELFF	TGTGCCAGCAGCTTGAGCGGGGGGGGCACCGGGGAGCTGTTTTTT
TRBV15	13	.	TRBJ2-6	.	CATSRYASEVLTF	TGTGCCACCAGCAGATACGCTTCCGAGGTCCTGACTTTC
TRBV2	15	TRBD2	TRBJ2-3	.	CASRDALAGTDTQYF	TGTGCCAGCAGAGACGCACTAGCGGGCACAGATACGCAGTATTTT
TRBV18	14	TRBD1	TRBJ2-2	.	CASGQGSGTGELFF	TGTGCCAGCGGACAGGGGTCGGGCACCGGGGAGCTGTTTTTT
TRBV6-1	13	.	TRBJ1-5	.	CASSLDNNQPQHF	TGTGCCAGCAGTCTGGACAATAATCAGCCCCAGCATTTT
TRBV18	17	TRBD1	TRBJ1-2	.	CASSSLPNDRGSWGYTF	TGTGCCAGCTCATCACTGCCCAACGACAGGGGAAGTTGGGGCTACACCTTC
TRBV2	15	TRBD1	TRBJ2-2	.	CASSGDRGSTGELFF	TGTGCCAGCAGTGGGGACAGGGGGAGCACCGGGGAGCTGTTTTTT
TRBV7-9	15	TRBD2	TRBJ2-3	.	CASRLAGGGTDTQYF	TGTGCCAGCCGACTAGCGGGGGGGGGCACAGATACGCAGTATTTT
TRBV6-5	14	.	TRBJ2-7	once	CASSTRGAWYEQYF	TGTGCCAGCAGTACCCGGGGGGCGTGGTACGAGCAGTACTTC
TRBV5-1	15	.	TRBJ2-3	.	CASSLASTGTDTQYF	TGCGCCAGCAGCTTGGCGAGCACTGGCACAGATACGCAGTATTTT
TRBV27	14	.	TRBJ1-5	.	CASRKTSSNQPQHF	TGTGCCAGCAGGAAGACTAGTAGCAATCAGCCCCAGCATTTT
TRBV5-1	14	TRBD2	TRBJ2-5	once	CASSDPAGEETQYF	TGCGCCAGCAGCGACCCTGCGGGAGAAGAGACCCAGTACTTC
TRBV5-1	14	.	TRBJ2-7	.	CASSLGLGDDEQYF	TGCGCCAGCAGCTTGGGGCTAGGAGACGACGAGCAGTACTTC
TRBV7-9	14	TRBD1	TRBJ2-7	.	CASSIGTGGDEQYF	TGTGCCAGCAGCATCGGGACAGGGGGCGACGAGCAGTACTTC
TRBV29-1	12	TRBD1	TRBJ1-1	.	CSGIPRGERAFF	TGCAGCGGCATACCCAGGGGGGAGCGGGCTTTCTTT
TRBV30	12	.	TRBJ1-2	.	CAWSEQGSGYTF	TGTGCCTGGAGTGAACAGGGATCCGGCTACACCTTC
TRBV7-6	14	.	TRBJ2-5	.	CASSLEEGPRPQYF	TGTGCCAGCAGCTTAGAGGAGGGTCCAAGGCCCCAGTACTTC
TRBV7-2	16	.	TRBJ1-4	.	CASSSVQGTTNEKLFF	TGTGCCAGCAGCTCGGTACAGGGCACAACTAATGAAAAACTGTTTTTT
TRBV18	14	.	TRBJ1-2	.	CASSPVIGQGGYTF	TGTGCCAGCTCACCAGTAATCGGGCAGGGTGGCTACACCTTC
TRBV7-2	16	TRBD1	TRBJ1-3	.	CASSFGTGDSGNTIYF	TGTGCCAGCAGCTTCGGGACAGGGGACTCTGGAAACACCATATATTTT
TRBV9	14	.	TRBJ2-1	.	CASSVATGRNEQFF	TGTGCCAGCAGCGTAGCGACCGGGAGAAATGAGCAGTTCTTC
TRBV11-3	13	.	TRBJ1-1	.	CASSLDRNTEAFF	TGTGCCAGCAGCTTAGATCGGAACACTGAAGCTTTCTTT
TRBV7-9	14	TRBD1	TRBJ1-6	.	CASRPTGEGSPLHF	TGTGCCAGCAGACCGACAGGGGAGGGATCACCCCTCCACTTT
TRBV29-1	15	.	TRBJ2-3	.	CSAGGVAALTDTQYF	TGCAGCGCCGGAGGAGTAGCGGCCCTCACAGATACGCAGTATTTT
TRBV7-2	15	.	TRBJ1-1	.	CASSLSRDRNTEAFF	TGTGCCAGCAGCTTATCCCGAGACAGGAACACTGAAGCTTTCTTT
TRBV30	12	.	TRBJ1-2	once	CAWVGVNYGYTF	TGTGCCTGGGTCGGGGTTAACTATGGCTACACCTTC
TRBV5-4	15	TRBD1	TRBJ2-1	.	CASSLGQGSYNEQFF	TGTGCCAGCAGCTTAGGACAGGGTTCCTACAATGAGCAGTTCTTC
TRBV7-6	13	.	TRBJ2-7	.	CASSLGRGYEQYF	TGTGCCAGCAGCTTAGGCAGGGGCTACGAGCAGTACTTC
TRBV21-1	17	.	TRBJ1-6	.	CASSNGQISSYNSPLHF	TGTGCCAGCAGCAATGGACAGATTAGCTCCTATAATTCACCCCTCCACTTT
TRBV15	15	.	TRBJ1-3	.	CATSREGHRGNTIYF	TGTGCCACCAGCAGGGAAGGACACCGCGGAAACACCATATATTTT
TRBV27	16	TRBD2	TRBJ2-3	.	CASSPSGRSRTDTQYF	TGTGCCAGCAGCCCTAGCGGGAGGAGTCGCACAGATACGCAGTATTTT
TRBV9	17	TRBD2	TRBJ2-5	few	CASSGGTSGGTQETQYF	TGTGCCAGCAGCGGTGGGACTAGCGGGGGAACCCAAGAGACCCAGTACTTC
TRBV2	14	TRBD2	TRBJ2-5	few	CASSDRLAGETQYF	TGTGCCAGCAGTGACCGACTAGCGGGGGAGACCCAGTACTTC
TRBV14	16	.	TRBJ1-2	.	CASSHLRSGQGYGYTF	TGTGCCAGCAGCCATCTCCGGAGCGGGCAGGGCTATGGCTACACCTTC
TRBV19	13	.	TRBJ2-7	.	CASSTVSSYEQYF	TGTGCCAGTAGTACGGTAAGCTCCTACGAGCAGTACTTC
TRBV19	17	.	TRBJ1-4	.	CASSIQGTFGANEKLFF	TGTGCCAGTAGTATTCAGGGGACGTTCGGGGCTAATGAAAAACTGTTTTTT
TRBV6-4	13	.	TRBJ1-1	.	CASSDTPGTEAFF	TGTGCCAGCAGTGACACTCCGGGAACTGAAGCTTTCTTT
TRBV19	15	TRBD1	TRBJ1-2	once	CASSIYRGRDYGYTF	TGTGCCAGTAGTATATACAGGGGACGAGACTATGGCTACACCTTC
TRBV5-1	16	TRBD1	TRBJ2-1	.	CASSILTGVRHNEQFF	TGCGCCAGCAGCATACTCACAGGGGTAAGACACAATGAGCAGTTCTTC
TRBV27	17	TRBD2	TRBJ2-3	.	CASSSGTSGGGTDTQYF	TGTGCCAGCAGTTCCGGGACTAGCGGGGGAGGCACAGATACGCAGTATTTT
TRBV6-6	14	.	TRBJ1-6	.	CASGSGTNTPRVHF	TGTGCCAGCGGAAGCGGGACTAACACCCCGCGGGTCCACTTT
TRBV4-3	17	.	TRBJ2-1	.	CASSQDRAAGRGNEQFF	TGCGCCAGCAGCCAAGATAGGGCTGCCGGTAGGGGCAATGAGCAGTTCTTC
TRBV2	14	.	TRBJ1-4	.	CASSQQATNEKLFF	TGTGCCAGCAGCCAACAGGCAACTAATGAAAAACTGTTTTTT
TRBV6-6	16	.	TRBJ1-1	.	CASSYRTRVRNTEAFF	TGTGCCAGCAGTTACCGAACCAGGGTTCGGAACACTGAAGCTTTCTTT
TRBV4-1	13	.	TRBJ2-3	.	CASSQPGADTQYF	TGCGCCAGCAGCCAACCCGGAGCAGATACGCAGTATTTT
TRBV4-3	17	.	TRBJ2-3	.	CASSQVIRQSEQNTQYF	TGCGCCAGCAGCCAAGTTATTAGGCAGAGCGAGCAAAATACGCAGTATTTT